These T cell receptor beta chains were read from a single sample in a study of cytomegalovirus exposure and HLA in healthy donors. Profiled with immunoSEQ multiplex PCR; TCRdb holds only in-frame clones, not every one. The table includes 150,000 to 200,000 clones, 85% detected once. Sequencing was performed on PBMCs. These receptor sequences come from a man aged 18-30 years in good health and CMV-seropositive. CDR3s leave out the opening cysteine and the closing phenylalanine or tryptophan. Fields, in order: CDR3 length, V gene, clone size, J gene, CDR3 protein. The size entry is marked missing in some rows and otherwise reads once, few, many or a size class.

12,TRBV6-6,.,TRBJ2-1,ASSRQGAYNEQF
11,TRBV27,.,TRBJ2-2,ASGDRNTGELF
13,TRBV5-1,.,TRBJ2-5,ASSLVRVGQETQY
13,TRBV6-5,.,TRBJ2-2,ASRRTRVSTGELF
17,TRBV28,.,TRBJ2-5,ASSTLRTSGGGPQETQY
16,TRBV11-2,.,TRBJ2-2,ASSSIPASGGNTGELF
11,TRBV7-2,.,TRBJ1-1,AGGHRGGTEAF
13,TRBV28,.,TRBJ2-3,ASSSSGGAIDTQY
12,TRBV27,.,TRBJ2-7,ASSLSRQAYEQY
11,TRBV28,once,TRBJ2-7,ASSSTENYERY
12,TRBV28,once,TRBJ2-7,ASSSPQGAEEQY
13,TRBV21-1,.,TRBJ2-1,ASSKDGTSYNEQF
13,TRBV2,.,TRBJ2-7,ASSEGGGETYEQY
11,TRBV5-8,once,TRBJ1-5,ASSPPGDQPQH
14,TRBV5-1,.,TRBJ2-4,ASKGQGPGVKNIQY
14,TRBV7-9,.,TRBJ1-5,ASSPSGTGDHQPQH
10,TRBV6-5,few,TRBJ2-7,ASSLEGYEQY
12,TRBV2,.,TRBJ2-5,ASSRDRGRETQY
14,TRBV6-1,.,TRBJ2-7,ASSGHVAGGPHEQY
14,TRBV6-6,.,TRBJ1-5,ASRDTHRGGNQPQH
12,TRBV7-9,.,TRBJ2-7,ASSPDGDPYEQY
9,TRBV6-1,.,TRBJ1-1,ASRRDREAF
13,TRBV28,.,TRBJ1-5,ASSPRRTVNQPQH
11,TRBV10-1,.,TRBJ1-1,ASSGQLNTEAF
10,TRBV28,.,TRBJ2-7,ASRTGHYEQY
13,TRBV5-6,few,TRBJ2-1,ASTGYGEGLNEQF
15,TRBV28,.,TRBJ1-5,ASSQIRDIYSNQPQH
13,TRBV6-1,once,TRBJ1-4,ASSEVGRVVEKLF
10,TRBV5-6,.,TRBJ1-5,ASSLANQPQH
12,TRBV5-4,.,TRBJ2-7,ASSLGEGAYEQY
13,TRBV27,.,TRBJ2-7,ASSLSSGGAYEQY
14,TRBV30,.,TRBJ1-3,AWSVRGISSGNTIY
13,TRBV18,once,TRBJ2-4,ASSPPGTSKNIQY
14,TRBV7-2,.,TRBJ2-3,ASSRLGRDRRDTQY
14,TRBV10-3,.,TRBJ1-4,AIGPGPTTLGEKLF
12,TRBV28,.,TRBJ2-7,ASSQGLASQEQY
14,TRBV6-5,.,TRBJ1-6,ASSYSRTGGNSPLH
11,TRBV30,.,TRBJ1-5,AWDRGLGQPQH
10,TRBV11-3,.,TRBJ1-2,ARFTGFYGYT
12,TRBV5-1,.,TRBJ2-5,ASSLVPDQETQY
13,TRBV5-1,.,TRBJ2-7,ASSPAASGIEEQY
14,TRBV4-1,.,TRBJ2-2,ASSQDAQLLTGELF
9,TRBV2,.,TRBJ2-7,ASAGTNEQY
12,TRBV2,.,TRBJ2-1,ASDRSSSYNEQF
14,TRBV27,.,TRBJ2-2,ASSLSGTGYTGELF
14,TRBV7-9,.,TRBJ2-7,ASSSEQGSVGYEQY
13,TRBV11-2,once,TRBJ2-1,ASIEGLASYNEQF
11,TRBV7-2,few,TRBJ1-4,ASSPSPDEKLF
13,TRBV5-4,.,TRBJ2-1,ASSFGGADANEQF
11,TRBV5-1,.,TRBJ2-7,ASSLRGADEQY
13,TRBV14,few,TRBJ1-3,ASSLYRGSGNTIY
12,TRBV11-1,.,TRBJ1-1,ASSLGGGSTEAF
15,TRBV7-8,.,TRBJ2-3,ASSLVGGLYSTDTQY
13,TRBV5-4,.,TRBJ2-1,ASSSQTSGNNEQF
16,TRBV7-8,.,TRBJ2-6,ASSLGATGRIGANVLT
14,TRBV7-2,.,TRBJ1-5,ASSLGLAAGNQPQH
11,TRBV7-9,.,TRBJ2-7,AIRDRDGYEQY
13,TRBV2,.,TRBJ1-1,ASSGRGADSTEAF
11,TRBV6-6,few,TRBJ2-7,ASSYSTTYEQY